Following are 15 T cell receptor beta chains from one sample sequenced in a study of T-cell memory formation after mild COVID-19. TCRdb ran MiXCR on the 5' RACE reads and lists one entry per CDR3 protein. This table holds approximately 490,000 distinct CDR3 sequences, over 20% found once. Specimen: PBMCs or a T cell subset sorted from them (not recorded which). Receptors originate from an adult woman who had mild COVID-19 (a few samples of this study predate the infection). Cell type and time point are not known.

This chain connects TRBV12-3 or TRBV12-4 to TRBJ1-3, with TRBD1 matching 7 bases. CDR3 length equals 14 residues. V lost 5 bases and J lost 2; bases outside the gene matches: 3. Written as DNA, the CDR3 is TGTGCCAGCAGTAGCGGGACAGCTGGAAACACCATATATTTT. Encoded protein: CASSSGTAGNTIYF.

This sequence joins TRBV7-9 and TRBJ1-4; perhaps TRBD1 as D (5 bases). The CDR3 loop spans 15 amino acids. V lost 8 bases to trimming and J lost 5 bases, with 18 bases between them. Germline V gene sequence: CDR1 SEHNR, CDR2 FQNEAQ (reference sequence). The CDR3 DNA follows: TGTGCCAGCTCGGAGGGGTCGAGGGCGAATGAAAAACTGTTTTTT. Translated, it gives CASSEGSRANEKLFF.

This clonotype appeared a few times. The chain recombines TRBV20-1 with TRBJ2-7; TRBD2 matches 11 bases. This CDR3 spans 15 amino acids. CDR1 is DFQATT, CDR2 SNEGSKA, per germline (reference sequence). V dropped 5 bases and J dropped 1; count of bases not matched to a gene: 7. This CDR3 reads CSAGGLAAISYEQYF. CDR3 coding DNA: TGCAGTGCTGGGGGACTAGCGGCGATATCCTACGAGCAGTACTTC.

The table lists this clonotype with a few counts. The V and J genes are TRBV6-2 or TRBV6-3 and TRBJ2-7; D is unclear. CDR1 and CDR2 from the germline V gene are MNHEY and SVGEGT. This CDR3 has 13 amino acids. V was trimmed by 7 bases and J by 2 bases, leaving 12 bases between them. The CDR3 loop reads CASTISDPYEQYF. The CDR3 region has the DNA TGTGCCAGCACCATAAGTGATCCCTACGAGCAGTACTTC.

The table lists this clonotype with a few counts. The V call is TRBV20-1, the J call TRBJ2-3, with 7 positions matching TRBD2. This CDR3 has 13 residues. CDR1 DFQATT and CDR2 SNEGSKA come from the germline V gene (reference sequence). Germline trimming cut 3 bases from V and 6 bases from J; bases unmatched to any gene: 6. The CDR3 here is CSARRGRGDTQYF. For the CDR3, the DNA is TGCAGTGCTAGGAGAGGGAGGGGCGATACGCAGTATTTT.

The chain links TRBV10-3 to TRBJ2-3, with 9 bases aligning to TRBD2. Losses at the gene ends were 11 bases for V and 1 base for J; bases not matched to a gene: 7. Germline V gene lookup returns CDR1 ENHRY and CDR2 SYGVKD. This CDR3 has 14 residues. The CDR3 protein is CASSAGGGTDTQYF. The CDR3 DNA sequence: TGTGCCTCCTCAGCGGGGGGAGGCACAGATACGCAGTATTTT.

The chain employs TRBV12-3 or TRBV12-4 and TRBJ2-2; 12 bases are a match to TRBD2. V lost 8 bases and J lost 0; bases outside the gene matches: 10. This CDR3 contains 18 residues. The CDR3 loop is CASSSSGLAGPNTGELFF. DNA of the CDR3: TGTGCCAGCTCCTCTTCAGGACTAGCGGGACCGAACACCGGGGAGCTGTTTTTT.

As DNA, the CDR3 is TGTGCCACCAGCAGAGTCGCGGGCGCTAGCGGGAGGTTCGAGCAGTACTTC. This gives the protein CATSRVAGASGRFEQYF. The V gene is TRBV15, the J gene TRBJ2-7; the match to TRBD2 covers 11 bases. The CDR3 length is 17 residues. Germline V gene sequence: CDR1 LNHNV, CDR2 YYDKDF (reference sequence). V lost 1 base and J lost 6; bases outside the gene matches: 11.

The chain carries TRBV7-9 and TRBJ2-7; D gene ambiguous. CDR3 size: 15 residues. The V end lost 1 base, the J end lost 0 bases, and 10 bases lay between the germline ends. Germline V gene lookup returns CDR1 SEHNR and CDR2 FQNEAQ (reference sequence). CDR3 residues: CASSLDTLSSYEQYF. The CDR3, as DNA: TGTGCCAGCAGCTTAGACACCCTAAGCTCCTACGAGCAGTACTTC. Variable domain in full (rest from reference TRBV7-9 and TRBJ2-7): DTGVSQNPRHKITKRGQNVTFRCDPISEHNRLYWYRQTLGQGPEFLTYFQNEAQLEKSRLLSDRFSAERPKGSFSTLEIQRTEQGDSAMYLCASSLDTLSSYEQYFGPGTRLTVT.

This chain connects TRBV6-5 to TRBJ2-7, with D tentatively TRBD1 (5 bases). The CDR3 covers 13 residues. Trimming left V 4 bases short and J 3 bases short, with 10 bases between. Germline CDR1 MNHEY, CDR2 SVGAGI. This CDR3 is CASSWGRDYEQYF. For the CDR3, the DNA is TGTGCCAGCAGTTGGGGCAGGGACTACGAGCAGTACTTC.

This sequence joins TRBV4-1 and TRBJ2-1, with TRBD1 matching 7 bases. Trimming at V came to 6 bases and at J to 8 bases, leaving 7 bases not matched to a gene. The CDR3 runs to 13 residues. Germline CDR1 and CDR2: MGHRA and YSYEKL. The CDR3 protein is CASSSKGAYEQFF. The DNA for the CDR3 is TGCGCCAGCAGTTCTAAGGGGGCGTATGAGCAGTTCTTC.

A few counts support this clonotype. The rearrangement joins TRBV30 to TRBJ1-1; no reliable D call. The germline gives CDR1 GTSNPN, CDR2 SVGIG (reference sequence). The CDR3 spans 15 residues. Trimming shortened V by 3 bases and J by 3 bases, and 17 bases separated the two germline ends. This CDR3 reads CAWSPNRGWDTEAFF. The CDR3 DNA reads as TGTGCCTGGAGCCCAAACAGAGGATGGGACACTGAAGCTTTCTTT.

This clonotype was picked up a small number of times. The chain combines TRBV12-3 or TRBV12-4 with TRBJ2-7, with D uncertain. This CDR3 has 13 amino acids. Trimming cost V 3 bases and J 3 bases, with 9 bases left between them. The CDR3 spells CASSFGGYYEQYF. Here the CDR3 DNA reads TGTGCCAGCAGTTTTGGTGGGTACTACGAGCAGTACTTC.

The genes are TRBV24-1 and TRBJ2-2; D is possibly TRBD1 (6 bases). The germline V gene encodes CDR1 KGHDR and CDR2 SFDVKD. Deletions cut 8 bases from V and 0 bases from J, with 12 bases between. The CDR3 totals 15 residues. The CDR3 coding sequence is TGTGCCACCAACGACAAGGGGGCGAACACCGGGGAGCTGTTTTTT. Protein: CATNDKGANTGELFF.

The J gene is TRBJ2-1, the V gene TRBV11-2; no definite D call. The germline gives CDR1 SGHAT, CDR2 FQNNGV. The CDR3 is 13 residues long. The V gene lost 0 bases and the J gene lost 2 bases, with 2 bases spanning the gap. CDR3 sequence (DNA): TGTGCCAGCAGCTTAGAGGCCTACAATGAGCAGTTCTTC. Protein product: CASSLEAYNEQFF.